The 15 T cell receptor beta chains in this list originate from one sample, sequenced in a study of OX40 agonist ivuxolimab in advanced cancers. Measured with immunoSEQ multiplex PCR; TCRdb has only the in-frame clones, and not every one. Here the sample spans approximately 100,000 clones, less than 95% being singletons. This specimen was CD4+ or CD8+ T cells sorted from blood, taken in a trial of the OX40 agonist ivuxolimab. All receptors derive from an adult with an advanced solid tumor such as melanoma, head and neck, liver or kidney cancer.

This chain joins TRBV15 and TRBJ2-5; possible D gene TRBD1, 6 bases. From germline, CDR1 is LNHNV and CDR2 YYDKDF (reference sequence). Trimming left V 0 bases short and J 4 bases short, with 9 bases between. The CDR3 length is 14 residues. Here the CDR3 DNA reads TGTGCCACCAGCAGAGATCAGGGGCGAGAGACCCAGTACTTC. It specifies CATSRDQGRETQYF.

The chain carries TRBV7-2 and TRBJ2-2; a weak D match, TRBD1 (6 bases). The CDR3 is 16 residues long. V dropped 1 base and J dropped 5 bases, with 14 bases sitting between them. Germline values: CDR1 SGHTA, CDR2 FQGNSA. Written as DNA, the CDR3 is TGTGCCAGCAGCTTAGGGAGGAACAGGGAGACCGGGGAGCTGTTTTTT. Protein sequence: CASSLGRNRETGELFF.

The chain uses TRBV12-1 and TRBJ2-4; the table's D call TRBD2 went unverified against the DNA. TRBV12-1 is a listed pseudogene. This CDR3 spans 20 amino acids. The DNA for the CDR3 is TGTGCCAGCACCCTGGGACTAGCGGGAGTGGTGTTGGTAGCCAAAAACATTCAGTACTTC. Translating gives CASTLGLAGVVLVAKNIQYF.

The rearrangement uses TRBV7-9 and TRBJ2-1, with D hard to call. Germline CDR1 reads SEHNR; CDR2 reads FQNEAQ (reference sequence). The V end lost 3 bases, the J end lost 6 bases, and 3 bases lay between the germline ends. This CDR3 is built from 11 residues. The CDR3 nucleotides are TGTGCCAGCAGCTTTCGCAATGAGCAGTTCTTC. This gives the protein CASSFRNEQFF.

CDR3 nucleotide sequence: TGTGCCAGCAGTTCGGGACCGTATAATTCACCCCTCCACTTT. This sequence encodes CASSSGPYNSPLHF. The chain employs TRBV6-1 and TRBJ1-6; D may be TRBD1 (5 bases). Germline-derived CDR1 and CDR2 are MNHNS and SASEGT. The CDR3 spans 14 residues. V lost 5 bases and J 4 bases, leaving 9 bases between the germline ends.

The genes are TRBV4-3 and TRBJ2-3, with D maybe TRBD2 (5 bases). Germline CDR1 is LGHNA and CDR2 is YSLEER. The V end was cut by 0 bases, the J end by 6 bases, with 19 bases between. The CDR3 length is 17 residues. This chain's CDR3 is CASSQESDVPREDTQYF. DNA for the CDR3: TGCGCCAGCAGCCAAGAGTCGGACGTCCCAAGGGAGGATACGCAGTATTTT.

In its sample, this clone was seen once. J is TRBJ2-3 and V is TRBV11-1; D unclear. The length of the CDR3 is 13 residues. Germline CDR1 SGHAT, CDR2 FQDESV (reference sequence). The V gene lost 2 bases and the J gene lost 10 bases, with 13 bases spanning the gap. The CDR3 is CASSLLRDLAQYF. The CDR3 nucleotides read TGTGCCAGCAGCTTATTACGTGACCTAGCGCAGTATTTT.

The V call is TRBV5-1, the J call TRBJ2-1; either TRBD1 or TRBD2 may supply D (5 bases each). This CDR3 has 16 amino acids. Looked up from germline, CDR1 is SGHRS and CDR2 is YFSETQ. Trimming shortened V by 6 bases and J by 7 bases, and 23 bases separated the two germline ends. This CDR3 reads CASTIGGPFGGNEQFF. The CDR3 DNA reads as TGCGCCAGCACCATTGGGGGACCCTTTGGTGGTAATGAGCAGTTCTTC.

A single count supports this clone. The V gene is TRBV5-8, the J gene TRBJ2-3, with TRBD2 matching over 9 bases. The junction had 3 bases not matched to a gene; V was cut back by 4 bases and J by 0 bases. Germline V gene sequence: CDR1 SGHTS, CDR2 YDEGEE. The CDR3 loop spans 15 amino acids. The CDR3 nucleotides are TGTGCCAGCAGCCCAGGACTAGCGAGCACAGATACGCAGTATTTT. Encoded protein: CASSPGLASTDTQYF.

The V and J genes are TRBV7-3 and TRBJ2-3; perhaps TRBD2 as D (5 bases). There are 15 residues in the CDR3. Trimming removed 6 bases from V and 0 bases from J, with 13 bases in between. Germline assignment: CDR1 SGHTA and CDR2 FQGTGA. In DNA form, the CDR3 reads TGTGCCAGCAGTCCGAGGCGGGTGAGCACAGATACGCAGTATTTT. This gives the protein CASSPRRVSTDTQYF.

This rearrangement joins TRBV4-2 to TRBJ1-3, with D possibly matching TRBD1 (5 bases). CDR1 is LGHNA and CDR2 is YNFKEQ in the germline V gene. The CDR3 length is 17 residues. The ends were cut back, 4 bases at V and 0 bases at J, with 16 bases in the middle. CDR3 DNA: TGTGCCAGCAGCCGTGCCCACAGGACCTACTCTGGAAACACCATATATTTT. Translation: CASSRAHRTYSGNTIYF.

With regard to this clone: Other DNA sequences from this sample encode an identical CDR3 as well. CDR3 sequence reads: CASSRDSASGETQYF. The CDR3 coding sequence is TGTGCCAGCAGTCGGGACTCGGCTAGCGGTGAGACCCAGTACTTC. V is TRBV6-5 and J is TRBJ2-5; 7 bases match TRBD2. The CDR3 runs 15 residues. With 5 bases clipped from V and 5 bases from J, the junction kept 11 bases outside the gene matches. Per germline, CDR1 MNHEY and CDR2 SVGAGI.

The chain has TRBV28 and TRBJ1-2, with unresolved D. CDR3 length: 14 residues. Germline CDR1 and CDR2: MDHEN and SYDVKM. V was clipped by 7 bases and J by 1 base, with 13 bases between them. CDR3 bases: TGTGCCAGCAACCGGGTTCCGGTTAACTATGGCTACACCTTC. As protein: CASNRVPVNYGYTF.

The chain joins TRBV18 to TRBJ1-2; TRBD1 matches 12 bases. The CDR3 loop spans 17 amino acids. V dropped 0 bases and J dropped 4; count of bases not matched to a gene: 6. Germline loops: CDR1 KGHSH, CDR2 LQKENI. The DNA of the CDR3 is TGTGCCAGCTCACCACCGGGGACAGGGGGCTCTAGCTATGGCTACACCTTC. It is translated as CASSPPGTGGSSYGYTF.

This chain connects TRBV5-8 to TRBJ2-5; D is possibly TRBD2 (6 bases). Germline CDR1 is SGHTS and CDR2 is YDEGEE. V shed 1 base and J shed 1 base, with 17 bases lying between them. CDR3 length: 17 residues. CDR3 coding DNA: TGTGCCAGCAGCTTGTATAAGGGCAGGGACTTCCAAGAGACCCAGTACTTC. Translating gives CASSLYKGRDFQETQYF.